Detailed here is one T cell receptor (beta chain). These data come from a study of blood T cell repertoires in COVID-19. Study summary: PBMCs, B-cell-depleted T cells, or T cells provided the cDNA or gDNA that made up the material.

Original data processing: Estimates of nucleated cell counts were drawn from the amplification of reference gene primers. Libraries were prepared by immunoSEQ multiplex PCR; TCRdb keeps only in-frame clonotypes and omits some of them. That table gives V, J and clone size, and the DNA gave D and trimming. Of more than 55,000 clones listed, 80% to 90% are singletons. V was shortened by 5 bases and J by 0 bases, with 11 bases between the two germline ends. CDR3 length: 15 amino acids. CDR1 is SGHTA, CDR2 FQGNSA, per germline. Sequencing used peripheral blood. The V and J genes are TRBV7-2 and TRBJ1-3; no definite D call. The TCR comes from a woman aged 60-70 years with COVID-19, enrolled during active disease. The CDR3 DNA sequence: TGTGCCAGCAGCCCCCGGGTCTCCTCTGGAAACACCATATATTTT. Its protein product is CASSPRVSSGNTIYF.